Shown below are 9 T cell receptor beta chains from a single sample sequenced in a study of T cells in Graves' hyperthyroidism and ophthalmopathy (dated by TCRdb to the late 2010s). The library came from multiplex PCR. Sequencing was carried out with an Illumina HiSeq 2000. The TCR beta CDR3 regions were amplified from the RNA transcripts. The first round of RT-PCR for the TCR CDR3 was performed with the HTBI primer set and the Qiagen OneStep RT-PCR kit. The public reads were reprocessed in TCRdb via fastp at Q25 and MiXCR, keeping in-frame beta chains. Entries are consolidated by CDR3 protein sequence, retaining the most common genes and DNA. The sample profile shows approximately 420,000 distinct CDR3 sequences; more than 12% of them were found once. Clones ranked in the top ten supply around a third of the sample. Sequenced input: blood. The origin of the receptors is a woman between 25 and 40 years old with Graves' hyperthyroidism.

About this clonotype: This may be a read error: a much more frequent sequence differs by one nucleotide. The chain recombines TRBV27 with TRBJ2-7; TRBD1 matches at 7 bases. The CDR3 is made up of 13 amino acids. Per germline, CDR1 MNHEY and CDR2 SMNVEV (reference sequence). The CDR3 loop is CASSGTVSYKQYF. The CDR3 nucleotides read TGTGCCAGCAGTGGGACAGTCTCCTACAAGCAGTACTTC.

V usage is TRBV6-1 and J usage is TRBJ1-5, with TRBD1 matching 7 bases. Germline V CDR1 and CDR2: MNHNS, SASEGT. The J segment lost 2 bases and the V segment lost 8 bases, leaving 12 bases of the junction unmatched. The CDR3 is 16 amino acids. The CDR3 loop reads CASLPGGAFGNQPQHF. CDR3 sequence (DNA): TGTGCCAGCCTTCCAGGGGGGGCTTTCGGCAATCAGCCCCAGCATTTT.

This clonotype was observed at least ten times. V gene TRBV2 combines with J gene TRBJ2-1; D is possibly TRBD1 (6 bases). Germline-derived CDR1 and CDR2 are SNHLY and FYNNEI. The CDR3 loop spans 14 amino acids. V lost 5 bases to trimming and J lost 1 base, with 9 bases between them. The CDR3 DNA reads TGTGCCAGCAGTATCGACAGGTCCTACAATGAGCAGTTCTTC. Amino acid sequence: CASSIDRSYNEQFF.

The chain is built from TRBV29-1 and TRBJ2-1; D call uncertain. Trimming cost V 4 bases and J 5 bases, with 9 bases left between them. Germline lookup yields CDR1 SQVTM and CDR2 ANQGSEA. The CDR3 has 12 amino acids. In DNA form, the CDR3 reads TGCAGCGTTGTTAGGGTGGACAATGAGCAGTTCTTC. Translated, it gives CSVVRVDNEQFF.

DNA for the CDR3: TGCAGCGTTGCCCCTAGCGGCAATGAGCAGTTCTTC. Translation gives CSVAPSGNEQFF. This sequence joins TRBV29-1 and TRBJ2-1; TRBD2 matches at 7 bases. Germline lookup yields CDR1 SQVTM and CDR2 ANQGSEA. Trimming took 4 bases from V and 6 from J; bases not matched to a gene: 3. CDR3 length: 12 residues.

In its sample, this clonotype was seen many times. CDR3: CASSATRQGETQYF. CDR3 sequence (DNA): TGTGCCAGCAGCGCTACTAGGCAGGGGGAGACCCAGTACTTC. The chain is built from TRBV12-3 or TRBV12-4 and TRBJ2-5; a possible D gene is TRBD1 (6 bases). V gave up 6 bases and J gave up 5 bases, with 16 bases separating them. This CDR3 region has 14 residues.

This clonotype was counted ten times or more. CDR3 residues: CAWRTVRRGTQYF. The CDR3 nucleotides are TGTGCCTGGCGGACAGTCCGGCGCGGGACCCAGTACTTC. The chain couples TRBV30 to TRBJ2-5; D might be TRBD1 (6 bases). This CDR3 contains 13 residues. Germline assignment: CDR1 GTSNPN and CDR2 SVGIG (reference sequence). V dropped 5 bases and J dropped 7 bases, with 17 bases sitting between them.

This clonotype was seen many times. The CDR3: CASSPGQGAVEETQYF. The CDR3 nucleotides are TGTGCCAGCAGTCCAGGACAGGGGGCAGTAGAGGAGACCCAGTACTTC. The J gene is TRBJ2-5, the V gene TRBV28; 11 positions agree with TRBD1. CDR1 is MDHEN, CDR2 SYDVKM, per germline. This CDR3 has 16 amino acids. The J segment lost 5 bases and the V segment lost 5 bases, leaving 10 bases of the junction unmatched.

This clonotype was seen repeatedly, ten times or more. This rearrangement joins TRBV24-1 to TRBJ2-7, with 12 positions matching TRBD1. The CDR3 is 15 amino acids. CDR1 KGHDR and CDR2 SFDVKD come from the germline V gene. The V and J ends lost 6 bases and 9 bases, in that order; junction bases with no gene match: 11. The CDR3 region has the DNA TGTGCCACCAGTTCTACCGGGACAGGGGGCGCCGGGCAGTACTTC. Its translation is CATSSTGTGGAGQYF.